The clone carrying this T cell receptor (beta chain) was seen only a few times. These data belong to a study of T cells after yellow fever vaccination. TCRdb re-derived calls from the 5' RACE reads in MiXCR, one entry per CDR3 protein. The repertoire holds about 630,000 distinct CDR3 sequences, approximately 13% seen once, with about 15% in the top ten. Germline assignment: CDR1 LNHNV and CDR2 YYDKDF (reference sequence). Trimming shortened V by 4 bases and J by 2 bases, and 18 bases separated the two germline ends. The CDR3 totals 17 residues. The specimen was PBMCs, collected on the day of the yellow fever booster vaccination. This chain links TRBV15 with TRBJ1-5, with D unclear. The origin of this receptor is a man aged 25-45 years who received the YFV17D yellow fever vaccine. This CDR3 reads CATSTSARGRRNQPQHF. CDR3 coding DNA: TGTGCCACCAGCACCTCCGCCCGAGGAAGGCGCAATCAGCCCCAGCATTTT.